This T cell receptor beta chain appears in the sequencing data of a study of a mutant IDH1 vaccine in newly diagnosed glioma. Study-wide context: Treated patients were around 60% male, about 38% female, mean age around 40 years. Patients previously underwent radiotherapy, temozolomide, or both, and most underwent both.

Overall study results and limits: No link was apparently found between pseudoprogression and changes in top peripheral T cell clonotypes. Overall, approximately 93% of patients had vaccine-induced immune responses.

Germline lookup yields CDR1 WNHNN and CDR2 SYGVQD (reference sequence). V was pared by 6 bases and J by 1 base, with 11 bases between. The CDR3 totals 14 residues. Time point in this sample: baseline, week 1 (first vaccination visit). Treatment defined: pre-vaccination baseline after standard-of-care therapy. This table comes from immunoSEQ multiplex PCR, and its TCRdb copy is limited to in-frame clones, with some not included. The sample lists around 88,000 clones, around 80% seen once, with less than 9.5% in the top ten. This clone was seen more than once but under ten times. Its target is unknown. Sequences were derived from PBMCs, sampled from a glioma patient treated with radiotherapy, temozolomide or both. The gene calls are TRBV10-1 and TRBJ2-3, with D possibly matching TRBD2 (6 bases). The clonotype originates from a man aged 40-49 years with glioma. The CDR3 loop reads CASREGKGTDTQYF. As DNA, the CDR3 is TGCGCCAGCAGGGAGGGAAAGGGCACAGATACGCAGTATTTT.